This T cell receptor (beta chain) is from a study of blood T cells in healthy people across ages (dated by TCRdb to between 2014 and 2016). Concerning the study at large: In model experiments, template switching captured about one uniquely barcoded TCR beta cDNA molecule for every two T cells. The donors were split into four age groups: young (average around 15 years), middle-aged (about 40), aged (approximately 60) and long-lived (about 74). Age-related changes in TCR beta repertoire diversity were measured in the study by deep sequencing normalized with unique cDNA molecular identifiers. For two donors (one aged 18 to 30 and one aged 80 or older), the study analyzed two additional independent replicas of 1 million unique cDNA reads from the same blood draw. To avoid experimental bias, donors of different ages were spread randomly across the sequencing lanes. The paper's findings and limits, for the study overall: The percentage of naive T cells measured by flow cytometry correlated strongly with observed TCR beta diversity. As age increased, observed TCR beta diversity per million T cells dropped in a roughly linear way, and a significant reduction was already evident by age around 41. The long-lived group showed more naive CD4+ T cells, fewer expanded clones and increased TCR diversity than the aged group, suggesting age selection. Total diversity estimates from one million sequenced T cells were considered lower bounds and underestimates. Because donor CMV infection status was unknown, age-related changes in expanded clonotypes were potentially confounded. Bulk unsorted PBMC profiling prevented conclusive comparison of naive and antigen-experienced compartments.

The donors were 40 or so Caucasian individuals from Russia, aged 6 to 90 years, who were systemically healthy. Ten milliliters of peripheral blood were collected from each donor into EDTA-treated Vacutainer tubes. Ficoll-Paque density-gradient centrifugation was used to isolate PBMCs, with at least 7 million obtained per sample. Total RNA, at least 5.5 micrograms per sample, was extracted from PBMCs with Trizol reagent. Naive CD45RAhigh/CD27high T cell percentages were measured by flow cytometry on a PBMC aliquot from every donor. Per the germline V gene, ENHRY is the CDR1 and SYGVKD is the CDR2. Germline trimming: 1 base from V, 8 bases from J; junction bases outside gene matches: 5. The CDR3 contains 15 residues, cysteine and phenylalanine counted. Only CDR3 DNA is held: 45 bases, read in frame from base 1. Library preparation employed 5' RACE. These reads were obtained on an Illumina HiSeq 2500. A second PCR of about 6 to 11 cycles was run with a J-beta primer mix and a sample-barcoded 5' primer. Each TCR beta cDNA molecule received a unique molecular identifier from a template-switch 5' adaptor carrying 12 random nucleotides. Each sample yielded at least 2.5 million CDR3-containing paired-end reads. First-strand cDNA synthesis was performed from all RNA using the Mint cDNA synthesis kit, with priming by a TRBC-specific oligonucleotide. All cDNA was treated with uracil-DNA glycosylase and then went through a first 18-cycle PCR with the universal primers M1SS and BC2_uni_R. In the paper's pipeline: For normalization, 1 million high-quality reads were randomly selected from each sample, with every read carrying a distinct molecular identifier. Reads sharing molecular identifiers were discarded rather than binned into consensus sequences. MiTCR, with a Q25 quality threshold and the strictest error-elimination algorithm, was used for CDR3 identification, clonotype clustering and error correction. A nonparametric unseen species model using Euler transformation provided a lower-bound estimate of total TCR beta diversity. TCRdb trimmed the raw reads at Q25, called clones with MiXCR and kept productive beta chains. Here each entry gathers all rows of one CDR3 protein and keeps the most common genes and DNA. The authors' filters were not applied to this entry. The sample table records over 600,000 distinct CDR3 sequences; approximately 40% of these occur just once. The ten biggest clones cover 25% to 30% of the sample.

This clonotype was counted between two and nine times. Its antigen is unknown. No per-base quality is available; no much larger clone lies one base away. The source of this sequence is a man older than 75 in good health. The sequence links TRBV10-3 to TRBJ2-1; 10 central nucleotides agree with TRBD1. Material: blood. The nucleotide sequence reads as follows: TGTGCCATCAGTGAGTGGGGACAGGGGATCGATGAGCAGTTCTTC. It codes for CAISEWGQGIDEQFF.